This T cell receptor beta chain was observed in a study of T cells in women clearing cervical HPV infection. Broader study findings: Effector/memory and HPV-specific T cells were not isolated, and association timing is unknown.

Comments on this clone: What it binds is not known. The CDR3 extends 3 residues past the end of the read, so its final part is completed from the germline J gene.

immunoSEQ multiplex PCR used an average of roughly 1,300 ng genomic DNA. Method: immunoSEQ multiplex PCR; TCRdb's copy keeps in-frame clones and lacks some. The repertoire table contains fewer than 35,000 clones. Germline CDR1 reads KGHSH; CDR2 reads LQKENI. This CDR3 spans 15 amino acids. The source material was blood buffy coat. The clonotype was recovered from a woman aged 18-70 years with a cervical HPV16 infection that either progressed to CIN3+ or cleared (not recorded which). The chain links TRBV18 to TRBJ1-2; TRBD1 agrees at 7 bases. The CDR3 sequence is CASSPDRESAKGYTF. Incomplete CDR3 DNA: TGTGCCAGCTCACCCGACAGGGAGAGCGCGAAAGGC.